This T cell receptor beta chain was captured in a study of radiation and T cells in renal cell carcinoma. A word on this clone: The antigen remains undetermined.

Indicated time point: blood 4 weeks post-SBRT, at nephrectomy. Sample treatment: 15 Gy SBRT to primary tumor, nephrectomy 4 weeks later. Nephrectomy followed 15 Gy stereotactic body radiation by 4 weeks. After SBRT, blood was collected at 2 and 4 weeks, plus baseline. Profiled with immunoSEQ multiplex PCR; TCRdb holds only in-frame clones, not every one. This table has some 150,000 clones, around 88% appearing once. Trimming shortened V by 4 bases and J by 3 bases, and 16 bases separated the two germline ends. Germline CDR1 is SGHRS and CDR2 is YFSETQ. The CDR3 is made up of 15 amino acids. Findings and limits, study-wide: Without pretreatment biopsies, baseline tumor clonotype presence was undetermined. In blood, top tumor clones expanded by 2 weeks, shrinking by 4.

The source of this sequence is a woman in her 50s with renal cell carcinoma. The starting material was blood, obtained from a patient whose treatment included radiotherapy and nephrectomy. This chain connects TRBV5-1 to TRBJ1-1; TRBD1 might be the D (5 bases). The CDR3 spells CASSPEGRLYTEAFF. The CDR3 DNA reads TGCGCCAGCAGCCCAGAGGGACGACTGTACACTGAAGCTTTCTTT.